This T cell receptor (beta chain) was found in a study of blood T cells in healthy people across ages. Study conclusions and caveats: Long-lived donors exceeded aged donors in naive CD4+ cells and diversity. Per-million-T-cell TCR beta diversity fell roughly linearly with age. Donor CMV status was unknown, possibly confounding expanded clonotype changes.

The use of a sample-barcoded 5' primer and a J-beta primer mix characterized a second PCR of 7 to 11 cycles. TCRdb re-called the 5' RACE reads with MiXCR, one entry per CDR3 protein. The sample yields 1.5 million or so distinct CDR3 sequences, around 40% seen once. This CDR3 is 20 amino acids long. V gave up 0 bases and J gave up 0 bases; unmatched junction bases: 11. Germline CDR1 LGHNA, CDR2 YSLEER. On this clonotype: Its matching antigen is unknown.

This TCR was recovered from a young woman in good health. Sequencing was performed on blood. The gene calls are TRBV4-3 and TRBJ2-5; 12 nucleotides line up with TRBD2. The CDR3 reads CASSQDYATSGRANQETQYF. CDR3 sequence (DNA): TGCGCCAGCAGCCAAGATTATGCGACTAGCGGGAGAGCCAACCAAGAGACCCAGTACTTC.